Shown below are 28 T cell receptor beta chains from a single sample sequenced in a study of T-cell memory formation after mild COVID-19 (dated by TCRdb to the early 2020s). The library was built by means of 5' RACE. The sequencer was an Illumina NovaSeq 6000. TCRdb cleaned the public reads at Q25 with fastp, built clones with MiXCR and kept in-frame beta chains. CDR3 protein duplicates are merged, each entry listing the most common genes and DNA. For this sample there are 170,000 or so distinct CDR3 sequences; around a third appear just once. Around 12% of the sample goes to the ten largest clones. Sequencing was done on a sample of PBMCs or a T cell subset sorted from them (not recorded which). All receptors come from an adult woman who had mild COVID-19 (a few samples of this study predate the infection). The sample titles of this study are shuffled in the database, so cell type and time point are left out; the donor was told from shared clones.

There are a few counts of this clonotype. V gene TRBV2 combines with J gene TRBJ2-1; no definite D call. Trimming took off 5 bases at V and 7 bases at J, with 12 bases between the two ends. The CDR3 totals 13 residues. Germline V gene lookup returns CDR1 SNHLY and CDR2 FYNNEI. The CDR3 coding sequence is TGTGCCAGCAGTAGACTGTTGGGGAATGAGCAGTTCTTC. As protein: CASSRLLGNEQFF. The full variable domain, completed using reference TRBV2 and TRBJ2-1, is EPEVTQTPSHQVTQMGQEVILRCVPISNHLYFYWYRQILGQKVEFLVSFYNNEISEKSEIFDDQFSVERPDGSNFTLKIRSTKLEDSAMYFCASSRLLGNEQFFGPGTRLTVL.

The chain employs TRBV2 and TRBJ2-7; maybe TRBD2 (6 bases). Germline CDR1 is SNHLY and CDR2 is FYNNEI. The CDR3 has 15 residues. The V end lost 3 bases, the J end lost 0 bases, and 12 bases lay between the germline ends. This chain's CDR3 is CASSEGEDYSYEQYF. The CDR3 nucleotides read TGTGCCAGCAGTGAGGGGGAGGACTACTCCTACGAGCAGTACTTC.

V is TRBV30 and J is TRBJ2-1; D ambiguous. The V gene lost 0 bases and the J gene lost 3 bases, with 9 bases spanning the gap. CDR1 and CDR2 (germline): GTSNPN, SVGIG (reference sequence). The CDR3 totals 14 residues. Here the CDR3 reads CAWSVGPGYNEQFF. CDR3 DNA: TGTGCCTGGAGTGTAGGACCGGGCTACAATGAGCAGTTCTTC.

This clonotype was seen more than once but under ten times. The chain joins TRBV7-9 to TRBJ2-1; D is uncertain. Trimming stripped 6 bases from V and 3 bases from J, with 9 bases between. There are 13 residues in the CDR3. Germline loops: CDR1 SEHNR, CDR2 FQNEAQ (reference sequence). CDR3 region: CASSGDLYNEQFF. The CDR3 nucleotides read TGTGCCAGCAGTGGAGACCTCTACAATGAGCAGTTCTTC.

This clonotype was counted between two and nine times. CDR3 sequence reads: CASSTTGTGGYEQYF. The DNA for the CDR3 is TGTGCCAGCAGTACAACCGGGACAGGGGGATACGAGCAGTACTTC. The chain combines TRBV12-3 or TRBV12-4 with TRBJ2-7; 11 bases align to TRBD1. This CDR3 comprises 15 residues. J gave up 4 bases and V 5 bases, and 7 bases lay outside the gene matches.

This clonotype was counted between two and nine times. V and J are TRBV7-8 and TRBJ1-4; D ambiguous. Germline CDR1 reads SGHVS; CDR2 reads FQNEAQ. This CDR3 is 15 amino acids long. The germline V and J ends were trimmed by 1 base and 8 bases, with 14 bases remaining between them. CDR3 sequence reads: CASSLVRGRREKLFF. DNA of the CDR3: TGTGCCAGCAGCTTAGTTCGGGGAAGACGAGAAAAACTGTTTTTT.

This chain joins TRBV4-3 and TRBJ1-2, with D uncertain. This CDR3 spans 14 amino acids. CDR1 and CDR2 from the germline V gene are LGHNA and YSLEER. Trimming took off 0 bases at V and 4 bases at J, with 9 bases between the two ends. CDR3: CASSQETGSYGYTF. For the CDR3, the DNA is TGCGCCAGCAGCCAAGAAACCGGGAGCTATGGCTACACCTTC.

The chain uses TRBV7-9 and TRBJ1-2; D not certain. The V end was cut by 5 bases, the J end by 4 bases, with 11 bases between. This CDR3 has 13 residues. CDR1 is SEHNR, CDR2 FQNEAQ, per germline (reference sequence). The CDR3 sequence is CASSPWQAYGYTF. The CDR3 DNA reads TGTGCCAGCAGCCCGTGGCAAGCCTATGGCTACACCTTC.

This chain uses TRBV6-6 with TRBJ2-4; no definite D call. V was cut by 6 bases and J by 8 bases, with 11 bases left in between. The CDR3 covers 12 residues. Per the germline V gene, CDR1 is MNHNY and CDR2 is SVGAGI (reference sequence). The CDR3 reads CASRKGSDIQYF. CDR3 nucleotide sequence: TGTGCCAGCAGAAAGGGCTCGGACATTCAGTACTTC.

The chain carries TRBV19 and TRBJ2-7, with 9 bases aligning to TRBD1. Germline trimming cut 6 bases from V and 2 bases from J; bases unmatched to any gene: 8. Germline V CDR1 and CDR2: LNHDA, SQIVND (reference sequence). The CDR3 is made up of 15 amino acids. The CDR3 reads CASSASGTGTYEQYF. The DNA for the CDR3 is TGTGCCAGTAGCGCCTCCGGGACAGGGACCTACGAGCAGTACTTC.

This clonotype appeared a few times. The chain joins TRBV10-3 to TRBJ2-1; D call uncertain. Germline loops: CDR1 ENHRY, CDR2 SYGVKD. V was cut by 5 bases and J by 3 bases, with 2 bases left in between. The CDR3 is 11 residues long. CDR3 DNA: TGTGCCATCAGTATCTACAATGAGCAGTTCTTC. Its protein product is CAISIYNEQFF.

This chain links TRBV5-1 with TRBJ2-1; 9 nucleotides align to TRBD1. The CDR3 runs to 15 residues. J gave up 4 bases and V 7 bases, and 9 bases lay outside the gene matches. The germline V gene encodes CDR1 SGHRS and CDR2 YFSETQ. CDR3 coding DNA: TGCGCCAGCGTTATCGGGACAGGGATGTACAATGAGCAGTTCTTC. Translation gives CASVIGTGMYNEQFF.

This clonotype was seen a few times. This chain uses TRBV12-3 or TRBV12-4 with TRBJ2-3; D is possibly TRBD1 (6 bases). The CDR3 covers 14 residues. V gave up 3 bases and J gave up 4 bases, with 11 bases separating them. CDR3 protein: CASSFYRASDTQYF. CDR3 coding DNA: TGTGCCAGCAGTTTCTACAGGGCATCAGATACGCAGTATTTT.

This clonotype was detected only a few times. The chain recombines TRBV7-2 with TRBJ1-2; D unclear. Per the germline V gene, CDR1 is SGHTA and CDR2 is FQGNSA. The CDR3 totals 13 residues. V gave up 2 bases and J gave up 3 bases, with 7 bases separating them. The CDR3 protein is CASSLSMDYGYTF. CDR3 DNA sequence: TGTGCCAGCAGCTTAAGCATGGACTATGGCTACACCTTC.

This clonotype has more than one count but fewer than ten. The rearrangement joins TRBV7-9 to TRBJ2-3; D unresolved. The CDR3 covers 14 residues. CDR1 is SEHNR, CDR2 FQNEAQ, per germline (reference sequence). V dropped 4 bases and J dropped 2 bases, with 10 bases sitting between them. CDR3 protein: CASSSPDLTDTQYF. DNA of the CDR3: TGTGCCAGCAGCTCTCCGGACCTCACAGATACGCAGTATTTT.

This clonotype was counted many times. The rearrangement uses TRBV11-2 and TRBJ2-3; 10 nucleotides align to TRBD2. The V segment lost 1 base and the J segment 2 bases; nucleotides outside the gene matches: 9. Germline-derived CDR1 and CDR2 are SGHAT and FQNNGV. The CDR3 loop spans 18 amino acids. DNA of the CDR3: TGTGCCAGCAGCTTAGTGGTCAGCGGGGGGGCCAACACAGATACGCAGTATTTT. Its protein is CASSLVVSGGANTDTQYF.

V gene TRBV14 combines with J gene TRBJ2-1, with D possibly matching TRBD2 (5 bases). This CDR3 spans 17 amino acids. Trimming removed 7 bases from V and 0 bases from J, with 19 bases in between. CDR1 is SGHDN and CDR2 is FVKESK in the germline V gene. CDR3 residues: CASTKDSSRSSYNEQFF. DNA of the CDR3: TGTGCCAGCACCAAGGACTCTTCTCGGAGCTCCTACAATGAGCAGTTCTTC.

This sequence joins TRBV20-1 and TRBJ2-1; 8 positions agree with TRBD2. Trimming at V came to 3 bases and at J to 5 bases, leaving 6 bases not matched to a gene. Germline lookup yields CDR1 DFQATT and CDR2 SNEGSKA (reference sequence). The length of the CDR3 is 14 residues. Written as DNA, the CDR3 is TGCAGTGCTAGTGCGGGGGGAGTCCACAATGAGCAGTTCTTC. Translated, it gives CSASAGGVHNEQFF.

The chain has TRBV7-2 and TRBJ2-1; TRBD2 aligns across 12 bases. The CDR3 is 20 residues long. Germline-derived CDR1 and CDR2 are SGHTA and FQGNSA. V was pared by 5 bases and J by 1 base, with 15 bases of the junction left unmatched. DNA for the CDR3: TGTGCCAGCAGCGCCCGGCGGAAGACTAGCGGGAGAGGATCCTACAATGAGCAGTTCTTC. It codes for CASSARRKTSGRGSYNEQFF.

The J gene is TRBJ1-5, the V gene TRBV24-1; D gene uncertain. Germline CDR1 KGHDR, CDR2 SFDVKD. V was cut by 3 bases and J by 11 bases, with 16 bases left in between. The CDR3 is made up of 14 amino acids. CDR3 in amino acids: CATSDPTGPSTQHF. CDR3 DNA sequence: TGTGCCACCAGTGATCCGACCGGACCGTCCACCCAGCATTTT.

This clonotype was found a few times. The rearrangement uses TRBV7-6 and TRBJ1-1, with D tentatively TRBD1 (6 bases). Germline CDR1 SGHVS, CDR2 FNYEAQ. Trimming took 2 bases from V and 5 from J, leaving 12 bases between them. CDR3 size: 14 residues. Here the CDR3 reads CASSLRGIGTEAFF. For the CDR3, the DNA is TGTGCCAGCAGCTTAAGGGGGATTGGTACTGAAGCTTTCTTT. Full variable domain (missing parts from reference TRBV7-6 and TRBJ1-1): GAGVSQSPRYKVTKRGQDVALRCDPISGHVSLYWYRQALGQGPEFLTYFNYEAQQDKSGLPNDRFSAERPEGSISTLTIQRTEQRDSAMYRCASSLRGIGTEAFFGQGTRLTVV.

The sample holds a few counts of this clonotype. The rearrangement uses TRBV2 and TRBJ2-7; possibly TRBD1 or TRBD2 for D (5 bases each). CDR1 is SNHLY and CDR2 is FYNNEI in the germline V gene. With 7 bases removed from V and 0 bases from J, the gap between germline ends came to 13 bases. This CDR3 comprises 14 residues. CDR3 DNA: TGTGCCAGCAAGCGAGGGGAGAGCTCCTACGAGCAGTACTTC. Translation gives CASKRGESSYEQYF.

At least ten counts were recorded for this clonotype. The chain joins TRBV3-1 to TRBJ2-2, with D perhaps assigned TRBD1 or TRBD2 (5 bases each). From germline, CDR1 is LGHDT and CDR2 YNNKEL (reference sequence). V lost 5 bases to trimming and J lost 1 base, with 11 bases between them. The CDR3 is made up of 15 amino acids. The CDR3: CASSTGTENTGELFF. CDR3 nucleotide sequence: TGTGCCAGCAGCACCGGGACGGAGAACACCGGGGAGCTGTTTTTT.

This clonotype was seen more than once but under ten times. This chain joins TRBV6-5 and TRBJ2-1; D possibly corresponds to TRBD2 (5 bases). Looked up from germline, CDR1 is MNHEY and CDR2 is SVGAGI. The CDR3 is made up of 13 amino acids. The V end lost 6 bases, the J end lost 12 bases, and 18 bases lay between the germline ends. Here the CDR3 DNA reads TGTGCCAGCAGCCTCGACGGGCGACGGGGGCAGTTCTTC. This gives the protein CASSLDGRRGQFF.

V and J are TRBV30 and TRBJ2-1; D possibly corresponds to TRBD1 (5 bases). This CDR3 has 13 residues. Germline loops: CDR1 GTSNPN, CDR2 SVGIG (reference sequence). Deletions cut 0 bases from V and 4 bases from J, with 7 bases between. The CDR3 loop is CAWSVRQYNEQFF. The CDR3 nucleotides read TGTGCCTGGAGTGTACGACAGTACAATGAGCAGTTCTTC.

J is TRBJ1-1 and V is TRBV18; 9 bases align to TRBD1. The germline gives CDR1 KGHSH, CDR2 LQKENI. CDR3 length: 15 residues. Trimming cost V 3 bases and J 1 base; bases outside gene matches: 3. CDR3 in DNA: TGTGCCAGCTCACCGGCGGGACAGGGGAACACTGAAGCTTTCTTT. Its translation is CASSPAGQGNTEAFF.

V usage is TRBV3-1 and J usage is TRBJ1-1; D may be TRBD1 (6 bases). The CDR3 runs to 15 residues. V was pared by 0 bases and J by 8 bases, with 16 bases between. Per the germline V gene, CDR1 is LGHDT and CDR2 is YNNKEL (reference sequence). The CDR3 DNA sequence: TGTGCCAGCAGCCAAGATCCTTTGGGGGCACGGGAAGCTTTCTTT. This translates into CASSQDPLGAREAFF.

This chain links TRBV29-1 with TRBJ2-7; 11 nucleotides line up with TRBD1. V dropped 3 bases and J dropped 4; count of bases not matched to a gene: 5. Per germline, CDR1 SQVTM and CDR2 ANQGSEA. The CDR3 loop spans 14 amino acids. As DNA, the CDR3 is TGCAGCGTTGAGGGGACAGGGGGTTCTTACGAGCAGTACTTC. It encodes CSVEGTGGSYEQYF.